This note documents a single T cell receptor (gamma chain) sequence. A far bigger clonotype differs at one base, so this is likely a read error. Germline V gives CDR1 GITISATS, CDR2 ISYDGTV (reference sequence). The CDR3 runs 19 residues. TCRdb redid the clone calls on the reads with CATT. The data show hundreds of gamma-chain clones, 5.5% to 7.5% seen once. These data are taken from a study of gamma-delta chains in newborns, infants, children. The origin of this receptor is a child who was a newborn, infant or young child, either healthy, febrile or measles-vaccinated (not recorded which). The V call is TRGV9, the J call TRGJP. Sequenced material: blood. The CDR3, as DNA: TGTGCCTTGTGGGCAAAAAATGGTGAGGGAGAGTCGGGCAAAAAAATCAAGGTATTT. It codes for CALWAKNGEGESGKKIKVF.